One sample yielded the 28 T cell receptor beta chains listed below, sequenced in a study of cytomegalovirus exposure and HLA in healthy donors. Profiled with immunoSEQ multiplex PCR; TCRdb holds only in-frame clones, not every one. The profile shows tens of thousands of clones, over 85% of them singletons. The sample was PBMCs. The receptors here all came from a woman in her thirties in good health and CMV-seronegative.

The chain carries TRBV30 and TRBJ1-1; D unresolved. The V end was cut by 2 bases, the J end by 1 base, with 8 bases between. The CDR3 runs to 13 residues. Germline V lookup: CDR1 GTSNPN, CDR2 SVGIG (reference sequence). The CDR3 DNA reads TGTGCCTGGAGTATTCAACAGAACACTGAAGCTTTCTTT. Protein product: CAWSIQQNTEAFF.

The chain has TRBV9 and TRBJ2-5; maybe TRBD2 (6 bases). Germline assignment: CDR1 SGDLS and CDR2 YYNGEE. The V end was cut by 0 bases, the J end by 2 bases, with 11 bases between. The CDR3 length is 15 residues. The CDR3 protein is CASSVVGGGQETQYF. The CDR3 nucleotides read TGTGCCAGCAGCGTAGTTGGGGGAGGACAAGAGACCCAGTACTTC.

This clone has a single count. The gene calls are TRBV28 and TRBJ1-4; no reliable D call. V gave up 6 bases and J gave up 0 bases, with 5 bases separating them. The CDR3 consists of 13 residues. Germline-derived CDR1 and CDR2 are MDHEN and SYDVKM. The DNA of the CDR3 is TGTGCCAGCAGCTCTCCAACTAATGAAAAACTGTTTTTT. Translated, it gives CASSSPTNEKLFF.

J is TRBJ2-3 and V is TRBV5-1, with 8 bases that match TRBD1. The CDR3 has 15 residues. J gave up 2 bases and V 4 bases, and 6 bases lay outside the gene matches. The germline V gene encodes CDR1 SGHRS and CDR2 YFSETQ. The CDR3 loop reads CASSPWTGNTDTQYF. The CDR3 DNA sequence: TGCGCCAGCAGCCCCTGGACAGGGAACACAGATACGCAGTATTTT.

The V call is TRBV30, the J call TRBJ2-7; 8 positions agree with TRBD1. CDR3 length: 12 amino acids. Germline CDR1 and CDR2: GTSNPN and SVGIG (reference sequence). The J segment lost 8 bases and the V segment lost 4 bases, leaving 7 bases of the junction unmatched. In nucleotides, the CDR3 is TGTGCCTGGAACTGGCAGGGGGCAAAGCAGTACTTC. Translation: CAWNWQGAKQYF.

This clone came up once. The chain is built from TRBV4-1 and TRBJ1-2; weak D call: TRBD1 (5 bases). This CDR3 is built from 18 residues. Germline V gene data show CDR1 as MGHRA and CDR2 as YSYEKL. The V and J ends lost 4 bases and 4 bases respectively, with 25 bases between them. The CDR3 DNA is TGCGCCAGCAGCCGAAAAGCGTCCGGCAGGGAGGCTCCCTATGGCTACACCTTC. Protein product: CASSRKASGREAPYGYTF.

J is TRBJ2-7 and V is TRBV7-7; weak D call: TRBD2 (6 bases). Looked up from germline, CDR1 is SSHAT and CDR2 is FNYEAQ (reference sequence). The CDR3 covers 11 residues. The V gene lost 4 bases and the J gene lost 7 bases, with 8 bases spanning the gap. The CDR3 is CASSSGGEQYF. Here the CDR3 DNA reads TGTGCCAGCAGCTCTGGGGGGGAGCAGTACTTC.

This rearrangement joins TRBV7-3 to TRBJ2-7, with a tentative D call TRBD1 (5 bases). Germline assignment: CDR1 SGHTA and CDR2 FQGTGA. Deletions cut 2 bases from V and 0 bases from J, with 11 bases between. The CDR3 runs 15 residues. The CDR3 DNA follows: TGTGCCAGCAGCTTAGGTGCAGGGATCTCCTACGAGCAGTACTTC. Residues: CASSLGAGISYEQYF. Looking up the rest from reference TRBV7-3 and TRBJ2-7 gives the full variable domain: GAGVSQTPSNKVTEKGKYVELRCDPISGHTALYWYRQSLGQGPEFLIYFQGTGAADDSGLPNDRFFAVRPEGSVSTLKIQRTERGDSAVYLCASSLGAGISYEQYFGPGTRLTVT.

The chain employs TRBV7-9 and TRBJ2-7; 12 nucleotides match TRBD2. The ends lost 2 bases at V and 3 bases at J; junction bases unmatched: 2. The CDR3 is 15 amino acids. Looked up from germline, CDR1 is SEHNR and CDR2 is FQNEAQ (reference sequence). The CDR3 region is CASSLSLAGGYEQYF. CDR3 sequence (DNA): TGTGCCAGCAGCTTATCACTAGCGGGAGGCTACGAGCAGTACTTC.

V and J are TRBV28 and TRBJ1-1; 9 bases agree with TRBD1. Germline CDR1 is MDHEN and CDR2 is SYDVKM. The CDR3 loop spans 15 amino acids. Unmatched junction bases numbered 8, after V lost 4 bases and J lost 5 bases. The CDR3, as DNA: TGTGCCAGCAGTTCCACAGGGGGCTCAGGGACTGAAGCTTTCTTT. As protein: CASSSTGGSGTEAFF. The whole variable domain, filled in from reference TRBV28 and TRBJ1-1, reads DVKVTQSSRYLVKRTGEKVFLECVQDMDHENMFWYRQDPGLGLRLIYFSYDVKMKEKGDIPEGYSVSREKKERFSLILESASTNQTSMYLCASSSTGGSGTEAFFGQGTRLTVV.

V gene TRBV5-8 combines with J gene TRBJ2-1; 7 positions match TRBD2. Germline V gene sequence: CDR1 SGHTS, CDR2 YDEGEE. J gave up 2 bases and V 4 bases, and 12 bases lay outside the gene matches. CDR3 length equals 17 residues. The CDR3 DNA follows: TGTGCCAGCAGCCCGACTAGCACATCGAAACCCTACAATGAGCAGTTCTTC. This gives the protein CASSPTSTSKPYNEQFF.

V usage is TRBV9 and J usage is TRBJ1-2; D remains ambiguous. CDR1 SGDLS and CDR2 YYNGEE come from the germline V gene. The CDR3 contains 15 residues. V lost 2 bases, J lost 7 bases, and 18 bases lay in between. The CDR3 DNA reads as TGTGCCAGCAGCGTCGGGGTTCCTAAGGTGTCTGGCTACACCTTC. Translating gives CASSVGVPKVSGYTF.

This clone was found once. The chain couples TRBV5-1 to TRBJ1-3, with D uncertain. This CDR3 spans 17 amino acids. CDR1 and CDR2 from the germline V gene are SGHRS and YFSETQ. Trimming took 3 bases from V and 0 from J, leaving 16 bases between them. The CDR3 is CASSWAPHGSSGNTIYF. The CDR3 coding sequence is TGCGCCAGCAGCTGGGCCCCACACGGGAGCTCTGGAAACACCATATATTTT.

This clone was observed a few times. The chain links TRBV5-4 to TRBJ1-1, with TRBD1 as a possible D gene (5 bases). The length of the CDR3 is 13 residues. With 4 bases removed from V and 7 bases from J, the gap between germline ends came to 14 bases. CDR1 is SGHNT, CDR2 YYREEE, per germline (reference sequence). CDR3 protein: CASSPDSSREAFF. The CDR3 bases are TGTGCCAGCAGCCCTGACAGTTCCCGTGAAGCTTTCTTT.

The chain joins TRBV9 to TRBJ2-1; D may be TRBD2 (6 bases). The germline V gene has CDR1 SGDLS and CDR2 YYNGEE. The CDR3 has 14 residues. Trimming removed 4 bases from V and 10 bases from J, with 18 bases in between. The CDR3 here is CASSSGLSGLEQFF. The CDR3 DNA reads TGTGCCAGCAGCTCAGGACTAAGTGGCTTGGAGCAGTTCTTC.

This rearrangement joins TRBV28 to TRBJ1-6, with D perhaps matching TRBD1 (5 bases). Looked up from germline, CDR1 is MDHEN and CDR2 is SYDVKM. Trimming stripped 3 bases from V and 7 bases from J, with 13 bases between. This CDR3 has 15 amino acids. The CDR3 nucleotides are TGTGCCAGCAGTTTGGGGGGTCGTAGAAATTCACCCCTCCACTTT. It codes for CASSLGGRRNSPLHF.

CDR3 sequence (DNA): TGTGCCAGCAGTTTATTTGGGACAGAGGCCTACGAGCAGTACTTC. Residues: CASSLFGTEAYEQYF. The chain has TRBV28 and TRBJ2-7; TRBD1 agrees at 7 bases. The CDR3 consists of 15 residues. The V gene end was trimmed by 1 base and the J gene end by 2 bases; junction bases not matched to a gene: 5. Germline CDR1 is MDHEN and CDR2 is SYDVKM.

This sequence joins TRBV30 and TRBJ2-1, with 11 nucleotides matching TRBD2. V shed 1 base, J shed 15 bases, and the junction held 8 bases outside the gene matches. The CDR3 is 13 residues long. Germline V gene data show CDR1 as GTSNPN and CDR2 as SVGIG (reference sequence). CDR3 nucleotide sequence: TGTGCCTGGAGTGGGACTAGCGGGTGGTCGGGGTTCTTC. It encodes CAWSGTSGWSGFF.

V and J are TRBV28 and TRBJ2-3; the D is unclear. The CDR3 consists of 16 residues. Looked up from germline, CDR1 is MDHEN and CDR2 is SYDVKM. Trimming removed 7 bases from V and 3 bases from J, with 20 bases in between. CDR3 DNA sequence: TGTGCCAGCATGTCGTTAGCCTCGACGCAAACAGATACGCAGTATTTT. Its translation: CASMSLASTQTDTQYF. Variable domain in full (rest from reference TRBV28 and TRBJ2-3): DVKVTQSSRYLVKRTGEKVFLECVQDMDHENMFWYRQDPGLGLRLIYFSYDVKMKEKGDIPEGYSVSREKKERFSLILESASTNQTSMYLCASMSLASTQTDTQYFGPGTRLTVL.

The chain employs TRBV28 and TRBJ1-1; D is perhaps TRBD1 (6 bases). V shed 6 bases and J shed 11 bases, with 16 bases lying between them. CDR3 length equals 12 residues. CDR1 MDHEN and CDR2 SYDVKM come from the germline V gene. As DNA, the CDR3 is TGTGCCAGCAGCCCCGTGAGGGGGAATGCTTTCTTT. It yields the protein CASSPVRGNAFF.

The chain combines TRBV7-2 with TRBJ2-3, with D possibly TRBD2 on 6 matching bases. Between the trimmed V and J ends, which lost 6 bases and 6 bases, there was a span of 28 bases. There are 18 residues in the CDR3. Looked up from germline, CDR1 is SGHTA and CDR2 is FQGNSA. CDR3 sequence reads: CASSRWRGASNLGDTQYF. In nucleotides, the CDR3 is TGTGCCAGCAGTCGGTGGCGGGGAGCGAGCAATCTGGGGGATACGCAGTATTTT. The variable domain in full, with the rest retrieved from reference TRBV7-2 and TRBJ2-3, is GAGVSQSPSNKVTEKGKDVELRCDPISGHTALYWYRQSLGQGLEFLIYFQGNSAPDKSGLPSDRFSAERTGGSVSTLTIQRTQQEDSAVYLCASSRWRGASNLGDTQYFGPGTRLTVL.

This chain links TRBV7-9 with TRBJ1-4, with a weak D call TRBD1 (6 bases). Trimming pared 0 bases from V and 8 bases from J, leaving 16 bases between. The CDR3 loop spans 16 amino acids. Germline lookup yields CDR1 SEHNR and CDR2 FQNEAQ (reference sequence). In DNA form, the CDR3 reads TGTGCCAGCAGCTTAGCATTGGCGGGGGCGGGAGAAAAACTGTTTTTT. Its protein is CASSLALAGAGEKLFF. Full variable domain (remainder filled in from reference TRBV7-9 and TRBJ1-4): DTGVSQNPRHKITKRGQNVTFRCDPISEHNRLYWYRQTLGQGPEFLTYFQNEAQLEKSRLLSDRFSAERPKGSFSTLEIQRTEQGDSAMYLCASSLALAGAGEKLFFGSGTQLSVL.

This chain uses TRBV9 with TRBJ2-2; TRBD2 aligns across 11 bases. From germline, CDR1 is SGDLS and CDR2 YYNGEE. The V and J ends lost 0 bases and 1 base, in that order; junction bases with no gene match: 8. This CDR3 spans 19 amino acids. The chain's CDR3 is CASSVATLAGGLNTGELFF. In DNA form, the CDR3 reads TGTGCCAGCAGCGTAGCTACCCTAGCGGGGGGCCTGAACACCGGGGAGCTGTTTTTT.

This clone was detected once. V gene TRBV29-1 combines with J gene TRBJ2-1; TRBD1 matches 9 bases. This CDR3 is 14 amino acids long. Germline V gene sequence: CDR1 SQVTM, CDR2 ANQGSEA. V lost 5 bases to trimming and J lost 5 bases; unmatched junction nucleotides: 7. In DNA, the CDR3 is TGCAGCGTTACCAACAGGGGGCTTAACAATGAGCAGTTCTTC. This codes for CSVTNRGLNNEQFF.

The rearrangement uses TRBV11-2 and TRBJ2-1; TRBD2 might be the D (7 bases). V lost 0 bases and J 3 bases, leaving 15 bases between the germline ends. The CDR3 is made up of 17 amino acids. CDR1 SGHAT and CDR2 FQNNGV come from the germline V gene. The CDR3 here is CASSLDLAGAFYNEQFF. CDR3 in DNA: TGTGCCAGCAGCTTAGATCTGGCGGGGGCCTTCTACAATGAGCAGTTCTTC.

A note on this clone: Other DNA variants within this sample encode the same CDR3. The chain couples TRBV7-2 to TRBJ1-2, with unresolved D. CDR1 and CDR2 (germline): SGHTA, FQGNSA. Trimming cost V 5 bases and J 0 bases, with 7 bases left between them. The length of the CDR3 is 13 residues. The CDR3 sequence: CASSPDTNYGYTF. For the CDR3, the DNA is TGTGCCAGCAGCCCAGACACTAACTATGGCTACACCTTC.

In DNA, the CDR3 is TGTGCCAGCAGTTACGGTAGCGGGATGCGAGAGACCCAGTACTTC. The encoded protein is CASSYGSGMRETQYF. The rearrangement uses TRBV6-5 and TRBJ2-5; 8 bases fit TRBD2. The germline V gene encodes CDR1 MNHEY and CDR2 SVGAGI. The CDR3 length is 15 residues. The junction had 6 bases not matched to a gene; V was cut back by 2 bases and J by 4 bases.

The chain joins TRBV6-1 to TRBJ1-2; no clear D. Germline-derived CDR1 and CDR2 are MNHNS and SASEGT. This CDR3 is 11 amino acids long. V was shortened by 3 bases and J by 8 bases, with 7 bases between the two germline ends. CDR3 region: CASSDLLGYTF. CDR3 DNA: TGTGCCAGCAGTGATCTTTTAGGCTACACCTTC.